This T cell receptor (beta chain) stems from a study of radiotherapy plus CTLA-4 blockade in lung cancer. Assay: immunoSEQ multiplex PCR; the TCRdb copy retains only in-frame clones and omits some. This sample has around 80,000 clones; 75% to 90% occur once, and the top ten carry under 0.85%. Findings of the study overall: Blood-borne expansion of tumor-derived TCR clones followed radiotherapy plus ipilimumab.

The germline gives CDR1 SGHNT, CDR2 YYREEE (reference sequence). The junction had 3 bases not matched to a gene; V was cut back by 0 bases and J by 1 base. The CDR3 is 15 amino acids. Of note for this clone: What it recognizes is unknown.

The receptor comes from a human donor with non-small cell lung cancer who had stable disease on radiotherapy plus ipilimumab. V usage is TRBV5-4 and J usage is TRBJ1-1; the match to TRBD1 covers 7 bases. Sequences were derived from peripheral blood, sampled from a patient treated with radiotherapy plus ipilimumab. The CDR3 region has the DNA TGTGCCAGCAGCTTGGTGGCAGGGGGGAACACTGAAGCTTTCTTT. Its translation: CASSLVAGGNTEAFF.